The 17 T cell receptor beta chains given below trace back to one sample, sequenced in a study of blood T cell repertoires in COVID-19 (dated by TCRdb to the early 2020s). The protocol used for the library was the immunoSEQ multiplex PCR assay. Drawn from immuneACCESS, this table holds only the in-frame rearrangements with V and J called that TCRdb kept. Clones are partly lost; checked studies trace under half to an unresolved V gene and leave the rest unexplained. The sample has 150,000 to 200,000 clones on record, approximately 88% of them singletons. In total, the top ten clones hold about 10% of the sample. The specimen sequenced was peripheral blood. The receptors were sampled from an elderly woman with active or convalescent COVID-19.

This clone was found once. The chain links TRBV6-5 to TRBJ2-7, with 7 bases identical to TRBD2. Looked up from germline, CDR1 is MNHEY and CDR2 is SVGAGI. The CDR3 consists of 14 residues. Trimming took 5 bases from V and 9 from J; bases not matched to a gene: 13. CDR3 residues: CASSLAEGAARQYF. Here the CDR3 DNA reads TGTGCCAGCAGTCTAGCGGAGGGTGCGGCGAGGCAGTACTTC.

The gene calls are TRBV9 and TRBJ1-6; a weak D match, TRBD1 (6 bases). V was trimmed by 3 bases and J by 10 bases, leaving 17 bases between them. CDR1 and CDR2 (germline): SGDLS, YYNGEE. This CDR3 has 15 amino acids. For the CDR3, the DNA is TGTGCCAGCAGCGATGACAGGTCTTTGAGGTCACCCCTCCACTTT. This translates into CASSDDRSLRSPLHF. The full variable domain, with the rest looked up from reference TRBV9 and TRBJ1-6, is DSGVTQTPKHLITATGQRVTLRCSPRSGDLSVYWYQQSLDQGLQFLIQYYNGEERAKGNILERFSAQQFPDLHSELNLSSLELGDSALYFCASSDDRSLRSPLHFGNGTRLTVT.

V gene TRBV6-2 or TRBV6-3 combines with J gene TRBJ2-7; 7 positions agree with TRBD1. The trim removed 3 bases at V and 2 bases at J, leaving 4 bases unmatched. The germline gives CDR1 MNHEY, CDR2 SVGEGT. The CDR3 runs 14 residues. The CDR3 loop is CASSYRQGTYEQYF. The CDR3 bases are TGTGCCAGCAGTTATAGACAGGGCACCTACGAGCAGTACTTC.

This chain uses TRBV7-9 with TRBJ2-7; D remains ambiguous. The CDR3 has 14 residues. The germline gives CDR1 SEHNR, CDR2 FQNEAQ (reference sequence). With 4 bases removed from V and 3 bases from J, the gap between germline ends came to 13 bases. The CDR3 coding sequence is TGTGCCAGCAGCTCCCGGGTAATCGACTACGAGCAGTACTTC. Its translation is CASSSRVIDYEQYF. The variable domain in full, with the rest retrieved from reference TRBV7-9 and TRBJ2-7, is DTGVSQNPRHKITKRGQNVTFRCDPISEHNRLYWYRQTLGQGPEFLTYFQNEAQLEKSRLLSDRFSAERPKGSFSTLEIQRTEQGDSAMYLCASSSRVIDYEQYFGPGTRLTVT.

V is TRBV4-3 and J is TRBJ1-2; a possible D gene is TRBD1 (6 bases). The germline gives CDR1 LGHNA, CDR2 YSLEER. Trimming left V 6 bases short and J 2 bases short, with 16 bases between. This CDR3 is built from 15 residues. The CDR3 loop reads CASSQTGPTNYGYTF. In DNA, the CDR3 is TGCGCCAGCAGTCAAACAGGGCCGACCAACTATGGCTACACCTTC.

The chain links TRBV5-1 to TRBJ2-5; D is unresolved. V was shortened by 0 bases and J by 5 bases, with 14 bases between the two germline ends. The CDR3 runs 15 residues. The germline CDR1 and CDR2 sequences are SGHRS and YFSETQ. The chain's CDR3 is CASSLGAGPVETQYF. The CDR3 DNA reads TGCGCCAGCAGCTTGGGCGCAGGTCCGGTGGAGACCCAGTACTTC.

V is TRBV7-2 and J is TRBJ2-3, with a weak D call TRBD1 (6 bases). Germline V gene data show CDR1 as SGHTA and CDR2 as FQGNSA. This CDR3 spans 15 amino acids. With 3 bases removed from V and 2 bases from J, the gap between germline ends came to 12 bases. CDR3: CASSFRTAYTDTQYF. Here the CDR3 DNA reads TGTGCCAGCAGCTTTCGGACAGCCTACACAGATACGCAGTATTTT.

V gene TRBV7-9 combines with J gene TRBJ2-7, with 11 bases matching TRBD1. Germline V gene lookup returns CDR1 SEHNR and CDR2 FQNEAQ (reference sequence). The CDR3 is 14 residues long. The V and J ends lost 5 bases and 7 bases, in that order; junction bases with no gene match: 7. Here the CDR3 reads CASSLGQGAGEQYF. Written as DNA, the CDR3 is TGTGCCAGCAGCCTCGGACAGGGGGCGGGGGAGCAGTACTTC.

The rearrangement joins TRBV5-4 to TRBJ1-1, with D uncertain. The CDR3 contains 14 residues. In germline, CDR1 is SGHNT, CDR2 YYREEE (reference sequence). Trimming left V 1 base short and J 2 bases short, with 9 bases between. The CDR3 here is CASSLSSVNTEAFF. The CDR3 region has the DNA TGTGCCAGCAGCTTGTCGTCCGTTAACACTGAAGCTTTCTTT.

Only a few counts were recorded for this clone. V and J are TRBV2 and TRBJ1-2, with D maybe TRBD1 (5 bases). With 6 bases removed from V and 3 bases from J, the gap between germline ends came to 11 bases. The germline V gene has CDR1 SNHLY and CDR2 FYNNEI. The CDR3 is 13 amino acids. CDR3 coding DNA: TGTGCCAGCAGGGTACAGGATTACTATGGCTACACCTTC. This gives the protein CASRVQDYYGYTF.

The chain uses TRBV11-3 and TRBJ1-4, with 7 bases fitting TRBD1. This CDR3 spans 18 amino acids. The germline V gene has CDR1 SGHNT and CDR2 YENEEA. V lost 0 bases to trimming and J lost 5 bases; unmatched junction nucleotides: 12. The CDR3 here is CASSLDSWAPGGNEKLFF. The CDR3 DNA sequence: TGTGCCAGCAGCTTAGATTCGTGGGCCCCAGGGGGGAATGAAAAACTGTTTTTT.

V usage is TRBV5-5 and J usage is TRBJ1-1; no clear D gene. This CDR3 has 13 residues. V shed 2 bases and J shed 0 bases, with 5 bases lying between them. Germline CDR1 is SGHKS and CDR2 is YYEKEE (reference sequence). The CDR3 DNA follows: TGTGCCAGCAGCTTCGCAGTGAACACTGAAGCTTTCTTT. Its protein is CASSFAVNTEAFF.

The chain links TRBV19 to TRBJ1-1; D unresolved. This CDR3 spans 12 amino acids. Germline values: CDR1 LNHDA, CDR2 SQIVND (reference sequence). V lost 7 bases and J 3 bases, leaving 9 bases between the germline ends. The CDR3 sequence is CASKELYTEAFF. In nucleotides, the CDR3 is TGTGCCAGTAAAGAACTTTACACTGAAGCTTTCTTT.

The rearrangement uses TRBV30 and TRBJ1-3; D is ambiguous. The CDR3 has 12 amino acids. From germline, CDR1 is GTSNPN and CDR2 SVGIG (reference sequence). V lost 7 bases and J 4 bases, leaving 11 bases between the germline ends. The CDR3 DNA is TGTGCCTCCTGGGTGAGGGGAAACACCATATATTTT. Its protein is CASWVRGNTIYF.

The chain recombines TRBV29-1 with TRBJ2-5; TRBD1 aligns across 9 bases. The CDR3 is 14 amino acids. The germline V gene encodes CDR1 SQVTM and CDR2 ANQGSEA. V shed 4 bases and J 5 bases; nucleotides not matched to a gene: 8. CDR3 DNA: TGCAGCGTTGTTAAGGGACAGGGATTGGAGACCCAGTACTTC. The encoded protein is CSVVKGQGLETQYF.

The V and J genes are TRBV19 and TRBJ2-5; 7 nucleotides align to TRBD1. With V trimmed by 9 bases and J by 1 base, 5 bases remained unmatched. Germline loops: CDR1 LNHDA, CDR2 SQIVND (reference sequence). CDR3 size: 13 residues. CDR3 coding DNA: TGTGCCAGCAGACAGGGACCCCAAGAGACCCAGTACTTC. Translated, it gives CASRQGPQETQYF.

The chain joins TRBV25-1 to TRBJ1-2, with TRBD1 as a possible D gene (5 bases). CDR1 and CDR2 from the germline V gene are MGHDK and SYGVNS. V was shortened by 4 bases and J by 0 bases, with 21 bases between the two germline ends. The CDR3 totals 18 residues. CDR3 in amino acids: CASSAGGAPTTTNYGYTF. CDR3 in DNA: TGTGCCAGCAGTGCGGGCGGGGCCCCAACCACAACTAACTATGGCTACACCTTC.